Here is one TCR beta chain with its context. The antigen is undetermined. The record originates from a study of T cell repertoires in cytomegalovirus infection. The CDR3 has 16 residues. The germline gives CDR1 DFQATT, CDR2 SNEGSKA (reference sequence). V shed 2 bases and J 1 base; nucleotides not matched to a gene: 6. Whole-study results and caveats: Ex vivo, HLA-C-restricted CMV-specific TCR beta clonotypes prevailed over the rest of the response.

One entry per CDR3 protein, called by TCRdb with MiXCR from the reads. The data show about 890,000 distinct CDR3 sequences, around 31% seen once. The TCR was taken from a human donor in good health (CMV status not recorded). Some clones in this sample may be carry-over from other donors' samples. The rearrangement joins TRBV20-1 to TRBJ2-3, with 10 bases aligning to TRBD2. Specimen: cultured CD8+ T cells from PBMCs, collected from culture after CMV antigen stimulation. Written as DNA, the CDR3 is TGCAGTGCTAGACCCCTAGCGGGAGCCCGCACAGATACGCAGTATTTT. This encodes CSARPLAGARTDTQYF.